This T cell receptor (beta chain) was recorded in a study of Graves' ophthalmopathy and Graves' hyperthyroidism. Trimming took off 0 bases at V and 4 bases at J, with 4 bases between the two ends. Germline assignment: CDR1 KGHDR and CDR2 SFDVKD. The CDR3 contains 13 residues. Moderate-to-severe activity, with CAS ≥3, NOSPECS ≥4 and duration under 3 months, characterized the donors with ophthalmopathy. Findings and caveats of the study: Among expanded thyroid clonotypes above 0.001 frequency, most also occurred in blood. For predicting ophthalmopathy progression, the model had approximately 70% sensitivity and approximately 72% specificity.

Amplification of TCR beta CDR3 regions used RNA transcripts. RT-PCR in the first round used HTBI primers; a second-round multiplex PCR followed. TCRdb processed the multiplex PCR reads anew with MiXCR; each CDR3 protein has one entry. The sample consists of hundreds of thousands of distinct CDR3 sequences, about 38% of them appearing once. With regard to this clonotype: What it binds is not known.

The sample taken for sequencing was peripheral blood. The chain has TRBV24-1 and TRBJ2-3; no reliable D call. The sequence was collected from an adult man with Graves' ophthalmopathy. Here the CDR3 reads CATSDLSSDTQYF. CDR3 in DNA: TGTGCCACCAGTGATTTGTCATCAGATACGCAGTATTTT.